This T cell receptor (beta chain) was recorded in a study of blood T cell repertoires in COVID-19. Cohort 3 donors were reported recovered after two negative PCRs, clearance, or symptom resolution. Trimming cost V 5 bases and J 0 bases; bases outside gene matches: 4. The CDR3 length is 16 residues. Germline loops: CDR1 LGHNA, CDR2 YSLEER. Libraries were prepared by immunoSEQ multiplex PCR; TCRdb keeps only in-frame clonotypes and omits some of them. The table has roughly 400,000 clones, nearly 90% seen once. Input material: PBMCs or T cells enriched from blood (not recorded which). The chain links TRBV4-3 to TRBJ2-2; 9 bases agree with TRBD2. This TCR was recovered from a woman between 25 and 40 years old who had recovered from COVID-19. CDR3 nucleotide sequence: TGCGCCAGCAGCGCTAGCGGGGAGTCGAACACCGGGGAGCTGTTTTTT. Its protein is CASSASGESNTGELFF.